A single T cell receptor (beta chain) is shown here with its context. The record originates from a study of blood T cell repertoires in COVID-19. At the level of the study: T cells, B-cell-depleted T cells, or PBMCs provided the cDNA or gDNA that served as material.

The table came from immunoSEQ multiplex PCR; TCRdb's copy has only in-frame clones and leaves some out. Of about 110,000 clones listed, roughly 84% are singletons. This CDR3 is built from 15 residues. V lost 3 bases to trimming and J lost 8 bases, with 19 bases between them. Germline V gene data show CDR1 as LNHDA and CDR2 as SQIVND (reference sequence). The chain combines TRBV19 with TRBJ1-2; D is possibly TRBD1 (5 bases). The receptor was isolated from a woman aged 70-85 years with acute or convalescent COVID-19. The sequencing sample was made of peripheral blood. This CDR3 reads CASSIPAGPFEGYTF. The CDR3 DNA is TGTGCCAGTAGTATCCCCGCAGGGCCTTTTGAAGGCTACACCTTC.